This is a list of T cell receptor beta chains from one sample in a study of untreated major depressive disorder. Sequencing used immunoSEQ multiplex PCR; TCRdb keeps in-frame clones, though not all of them. The sample lists under 25,000 clones, around 90% occurring once. What was sequenced was CD4+ T cells from PBMCs. The receptors shown here come from a middle-aged woman with major depressive disorder. The CDR3 runs from the conserved cysteine through the conserved F or W. The order of the fields is clone size, V gene, J gene, D gene, CDR3 DNA, CDR3 protein. The D gene is left open where the match is weak. Size is stated for part of the rows, as once, few or many counts, or as a class when the clone is expanded.

.	TRBV5-1	TRBJ1-4	.	TGCGCCAGCAGCTTGGCCGGCCTAGAAAAACTGTTTTTT	CASSLAGLEKLFF
.	TRBV5-6	TRBJ1-2	.	TGTGCCAGCAGCTCGTTACAGGGTAACTATGGCTACACCTTC	CASSSLQGNYGYTF
.	TRBV29-1	TRBJ2-3	.	TGCAGCGTTCACGTTCTCGATACGCAGTATTTT	CSVHVLDTQYF
once	TRBV5-1	TRBJ2-2	.	TGCGCCAGCAGCTTGCAAGGGTCTTACACCGGGGAGCTGTTTTTT	CASSLQGSYTGELFF
few	TRBV4-1	TRBJ1-1	.	TGCGCCAGCAGCCAAGGTGGCACGAGGAACACTGAAGCTTTCTTT	CASSQGGTRNTEAFF
.	TRBV7-2	TRBJ1-2	TRBD1	TGTGCCAGCAGCAGGGGGCTCTATGGCTACACCTTC	CASSRGLYGYTF
.	TRBV2	TRBJ1-2	TRBD1	TGTGCCAGCAGTGAACTCAGGGGGCGCGATGGCTACACCTTC	CASSELRGRDGYTF
few	TRBV27	TRBJ1-2	TRBD1	TGTGCCAGCAGTTCTACAGGGGTACAGGGCTACACCTTC	CASSSTGVQGYTF
few	TRBV27	TRBJ1-2	.	TGTGCCAGCAGGAGGGACCTGAACTATGGCTACACCTTC	CASRRDLNYGYTF
.	TRBV6-1	TRBJ2-5	.	TGTGCCAGCAGTGAAAGAGGGGAGACCCAGTACTTC	CASSERGETQYF
.	TRBV2	TRBJ2-3	.	TGTGCCAGCAGTGCTAGGGCTAGCACAGATACGCAGTATTTT	CASSARASTDTQYF
.	TRBV7-9	TRBJ1-6	.	TGTGCCAGCAGCTTATTTAATTCACCCCTCCACTTT	CASSLFNSPLHF
.	TRBV7-3	TRBJ2-2	.	TGTGCCAGCAGTCCCCAGGGGAACACCGGGGAGCTGTTTTTT	CASSPQGNTGELFF
.	TRBV9	TRBJ2-3	.	TGTGCCAGCCGCTCCGGCACAGATACGCAGTATTTT	CASRSGTDTQYF
.	TRBV6-1	TRBJ1-2	.	TGTGCCAGCCTGGCGTTTAACTATGGCTACACCTTC	CASLAFNYGYTF
.	TRBV11-3	TRBJ1-2	.	TGTGCCAGCAGTAGGGGCGGGGAAATGGGCTACACCTTC	CASSRGGEMGYTF
.	TRBV7-3	TRBJ2-7	TRBD2	TGTGCCAGCAGCTTGGGACTAACAAGCTCCTACGAGCAGTACTTC	CASSLGLTSSYEQYF